This T cell receptor (beta chain) derives from a study (dated by TCRdb to between 2021 and 2024). What the research found in general, with its limitations: Further investigation, including longitudinal sampling and assessment of a control group, is stated by the authors to be required.

PBMCs were isolated from peripheral blood, and genomic DNA from unsorted PBMCs was used for TCR beta sequencing. Counted from cysteine to phenylalanine, this CDR3 has 15 amino acids. Only the CDR3 DNA stays, 45 bases, in frame from base 1. The germline V gene encodes CDR1 SEHNR and CDR2 FQNEAQ (reference sequence). The junction shows trimming of 5 bases on V and 4 bases on J, and the gene matches do not reach 5 bases of it. With respect to this clone: Its recognized antigen is unknown. There are no base qualities to consult, and no much larger clone falls within one base.

Survey-level sequencing on the immunoSEQ platform was used to profile the TCR beta chain repertoires. In the paper's pipeline: Repertoire diversity was quantified by the inverse Simpson index, and CDR3 amino acid length spectratypes and V-J pairing frequencies were compared. To annotate clonotypes specific to SARS-CoV-2, CMV, influenza A and EBV, TCR beta CDR3 sequences were compared against VDJdb. In its TCRdb copy, this immuneACCESS table keeps in-frame sequences only and misses some clones. Where compared with another copy, unresolved V genes explain less than half of these, and the others have no known cause. V and J calls and clone size are given by that table; D and trimming were obtained from the DNA. Within this sample are about 68,000 clones, with roughly 93% of them counted one time only. The ten largest clones add up to around 4.6% of the sample.

This sequence originates from a man aged 35 to 55 with rheumatoid arthritis. The chain employs TRBV7-9 and TRBJ2-2, and 9 junctional nucleotides match TRBD1. The sample comprised PBMCs. For the CDR3, the sequence is CASSVGQGRTGELFF. The DNA sequence follows: TGTGCCAGCAGCGTGGGACAGGGACGCACCGGGGAGCTGTTTTTT.